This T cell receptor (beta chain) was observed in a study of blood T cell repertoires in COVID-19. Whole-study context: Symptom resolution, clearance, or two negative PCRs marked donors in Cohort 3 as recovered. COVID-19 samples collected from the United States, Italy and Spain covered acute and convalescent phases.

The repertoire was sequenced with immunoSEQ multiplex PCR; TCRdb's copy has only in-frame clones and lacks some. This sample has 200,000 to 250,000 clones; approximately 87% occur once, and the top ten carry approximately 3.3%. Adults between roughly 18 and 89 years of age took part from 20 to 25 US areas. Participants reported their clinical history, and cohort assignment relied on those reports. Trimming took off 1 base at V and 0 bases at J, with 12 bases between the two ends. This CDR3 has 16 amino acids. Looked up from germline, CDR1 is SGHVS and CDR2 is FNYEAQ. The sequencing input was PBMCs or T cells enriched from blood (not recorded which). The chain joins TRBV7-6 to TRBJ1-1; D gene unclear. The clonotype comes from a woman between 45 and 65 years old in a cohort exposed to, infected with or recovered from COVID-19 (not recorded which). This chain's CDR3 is CASSLDLGSLNTEAFF. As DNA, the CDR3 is TGTGCCAGCAGCTTAGACTTGGGCAGTTTGAACACTGAAGCTTTCTTT.